Below, 22 T cell receptor beta chains from the same sample are listed, as sequenced in a study of CD8+CD57+ T cells in acquired aplastic anemia. Profiling that covered TCR beta VDJ and CDR3 relied on genomic DNA as its template. MiXCR, applied by TCRdb to the reads, yields one record per CDR3 protein. The top ten clones hold 40% to 60% of a sample with 150,000 to 200,000 distinct CDR3 sequences, 60% to 80% of them seen once. All sequencing subjects had displayed CD8+CD57+ cell expansion on flow cytometry. The sample consisted of sorted CD4+, CD8+, or CD8+CD57+ T cells (not recorded which) from PBMCs. Receptors originate from a human donor with aplastic anemia.

The chain couples TRBV10-3 to TRBJ2-7; TRBD1 aligns across 7 bases. There are 14 residues in the CDR3. The germline V gene has CDR1 ENHRY and CDR2 SYGVKD. The ends lost 7 bases at V and 2 bases at J; junction bases unmatched: 8. The CDR3 region has the DNA TGTGCCATCACCGAGACAGGGACCACCTACGAGCAGTACTTC. It codes for CAITETGTTYEQYF.

V gene TRBV20-1 combines with J gene TRBJ2-7; 7 bases fit TRBD1. The CDR3 is made up of 15 amino acids. Germline lookup yields CDR1 DFQATT and CDR2 SNEGSKA (reference sequence). The trim removed 1 base at V and 7 bases at J, leaving 13 bases unmatched. For the CDR3, the DNA is TGCAGTGCTAGAGCAGCCAGGGGGATTGGATGGGAGCAGTACTTC. Translation gives CSARAARGIGWEQYF.

The CDR3 DNA follows: TGTGCCAGCAGTTTGAGCAGCATGAACACTGAAGCTTTCTTT. Encoded protein: CASSLSSMNTEAFF. The chain uses TRBV12-3 or TRBV12-4 and TRBJ1-1; unclear D gene. This CDR3 is 14 amino acids long. Trimming cost V 3 bases and J 0 bases, with 8 bases left between them.

CDR3 nucleotides: TGTGCCAGTACCACTAGTCCGAACACTGAAGCTTTCTTT. As protein: CASTTSPNTEAFF. The chain recombines TRBV19 with TRBJ1-1, with D hard to call. V was pared by 7 bases and J by 1 base, with 10 bases between. This CDR3 is built from 13 residues. Germline V gives CDR1 LNHDA, CDR2 SQIVND (reference sequence). The full variable domain, in which reference TRBV19 and TRBJ1-1 provide the parts outside the CDR3, is DGGITQSPKYLFRKEGQNVTLSCEQNLNHDAMYWYRQDPGQGLRLIYYSQIVNDFQKGDIAEGYSVSREKKESFPLTVTSAQKNPTAFYLCASTTSPNTEAFFGQGTRLTVV.

The chain employs TRBV7-2 and TRBJ2-5; the match to TRBD2 covers 13 bases. Germline CDR1 and CDR2: SGHTA and FQGNSA. The CDR3 loop spans 15 amino acids. Trimming cost V 4 bases and J 6 bases; bases outside gene matches: 5. The CDR3 sequence: CASSYGLAGAKTQYF. DNA of the CDR3: TGTGCCAGCAGCTACGGACTAGCGGGAGCAAAGACCCAGTACTTC.

This chain uses TRBV10-3 with TRBJ2-7; D gene ambiguous. The CDR3 runs to 14 residues. CDR1 and CDR2 (germline): ENHRY, SYGVKD. Trimming removed 5 bases at V and 2 bases at J, with 13 bases between. As DNA, the CDR3 is TGTGCCATCAGTACTGCACCTACGACCTACGAGCAGTACTTC. This translates into CAISTAPTTYEQYF.

The chain employs TRBV20-1 and TRBJ2-3, with TRBD1 matching over 10 bases. Germline loops: CDR1 DFQATT, CDR2 SNEGSKA (reference sequence). Trimming removed 5 bases from V and 2 bases from J; junction bases left unmatched: 7. The CDR3 contains 15 residues. In nucleotides, the CDR3 is TGCAGTGCTCTCCCCGGGACAGGGGACACAGATACGCAGTATTTT. Translation gives CSALPGTGDTDTQYF.

The rearrangement joins TRBV5-1 to TRBJ2-7, with D tentatively TRBD2 (6 bases). CDR1 is SGHRS, CDR2 YFSETQ, per germline. V was shortened by 4 bases and J by 5 bases, with 16 bases between the two germline ends. The CDR3 length is 14 residues. The CDR3 region has the DNA TGCGCCAGCAGCCCGCCGGACTACTTTGACGAGCAGTACTTC. Protein sequence: CASSPPDYFDEQYF. Together with reference TRBV5-1 and TRBJ2-7, the CDR3 gives the full variable domain: KAGVTQTPRYLIKTRGQQVTLSCSPISGHRSVSWYQQTPGQGLQFLFEYFSETQRNKGNFPGRFSGRQFSNSRSEMNVSTLELGDSALYLCASSPPDYFDEQYFGPGTRLTVT.

V usage is TRBV20-1 and J usage is TRBJ2-1; TRBD2 matches 10 bases. V dropped 4 bases and J dropped 3; count of bases not matched to a gene: 3. The CDR3 is made up of 14 amino acids. CDR1 is DFQATT and CDR2 is SNEGSKA in the germline V gene (reference sequence). The CDR3 sequence: CSAKAGGIYNEQFF. The CDR3 DNA is TGCAGTGCTAAAGCGGGAGGGATCTACAATGAGCAGTTCTTC.

Worth noting for this clonotype: The junction and the germline gene differ at one end; a read error may be behind it. V gene TRBV5-1 combines with J gene TRBJ1-2; D not resolved. The CDR3 covers 15 residues. Germline V gene sequence: CDR1 SGHRS, CDR2 YFSETQ. DNA of the CDR3: TGCGCCAGCAGCCTCAGCACACCGACCAATGAGGGCTGCACCTTC. It codes for CASSLSTPTNEGCTF.

Notes on this clonotype: Compared with germline, one end of the junction differs, possibly owing to a read error. The chain employs TRBV7-3 and TRBJ2-7; 9 nucleotides agree with TRBD1. The CDR3 runs 14 residues. Germline-derived CDR1 and CDR2 are SGHTA and FQGTGA. DNA of the CDR3: TGTGCCAACAGCGTAAGACAGGGGGACTACGAGCAGTACTTC. Protein sequence: CANSVRQGDYEQYF.

The table lists this clonotype with many counts. The J gene is TRBJ1-5, the V gene TRBV12-5; D not certain. The V end lost 4 bases, the J end lost 1 base, and 11 bases lay between the germline ends. Germline values: CDR1 LGHNT, CDR2 FRNRAP. The CDR3 has 15 amino acids. The CDR3 region is CASGSADRSNQPQHF. The CDR3 region has the DNA TGTGCTAGTGGTTCAGCGGATAGGAGCAATCAGCCCCAGCATTTT.

The chain employs TRBV19 and TRBJ1-2; D may be TRBD1 (5 bases). V lost 5 bases and J 8 bases, leaving 12 bases between the germline ends. The CDR3 is made up of 12 amino acids. The germline CDR1 and CDR2 sequences are LNHDA and SQIVND (reference sequence). The CDR3 sequence: CASSETAFGYTF. The DNA of the CDR3 is TGTGCCAGTAGTGAGACAGCTTTCGGCTACACCTTC.

This clonotype was counted ten times or more. This chain joins TRBV29-1 and TRBJ2-5, with 10 bases that match TRBD1. This CDR3 region has 15 residues. Losses at the gene ends were 3 bases for V and 4 bases for J; bases not matched to a gene: 8. CDR1 and CDR2 (germline): SQVTM, ANQGSEA. The CDR3 loop reads CSVEADRGRTETQYF. CDR3 nucleotides: TGCAGCGTTGAGGCCGACAGGGGGCGCACAGAGACCCAGTACTTC. The full variable domain, completed using reference TRBV29-1 and TRBJ2-5, is SAVISQKPSRDICQRGTSLTIQCQVDSQVTMMFWYRQQPGQSLTLIATANQGSEATYESGFVIDKFPISRPNLTFSTLTVSNMSPEDSSIYLCSVEADRGRTETQYFGPGTRLLVL.

This clonotype was found once. One junction end disagrees with the germline gene, perhaps due to a read error. The J gene is TRBJ2-2, the V gene TRBV7-7; the match to TRBD2 covers 7 bases. Per the germline V gene, CDR1 is SSHAT and CDR2 is FNYEAQ (reference sequence). The CDR3 runs to 14 residues. As DNA, the CDR3 is TGTGCTAGCAGCCACGCTCTAGCGGCCGGGGAGCTGTTTTTT. Translation: CASSHALAAGELFF.

The rearrangement links TRBV29-1 to TRBJ1-2; D may be TRBD1 (6 bases). Looked up from germline, CDR1 is SQVTM and CDR2 is ANQGSEA. V lost 3 bases, J lost 0 bases, and 8 bases lay in between. The CDR3 consists of 13 residues. CDR3 region: CSVEGHPNYGYTF. The CDR3 bases are TGCAGCGTTGAGGGACATCCTAACTATGGCTACACCTTC.

The V call is TRBV20-1, the J call TRBJ1-1, with TRBD1 as a possible D gene (5 bases). Germline V CDR1 and CDR2: DFQATT, SNEGSKA (reference sequence). The V gene lost 6 bases and the J gene lost 2 bases, with 16 bases spanning the gap. This CDR3 is built from 14 residues. This chain's CDR3 is CSALGTGVNTEAFF. DNA for the CDR3: TGCAGTGCGCTGGGGACGGGGGTTAACACTGAAGCTTTCTTT.

V usage is TRBV4-1 and J usage is TRBJ1-1; D is undetermined. Trimming took 3 bases from V and 5 from J, leaving 7 bases between them. Germline V gene sequence: CDR1 MGHRA, CDR2 YSYEKL. This CDR3 contains 12 residues. CDR3 coding DNA: TGCGCCAGCAGCCAGAGAGGTACTGAAGCTTTCTTT. Amino acids: CASSQRGTEAFF.

V gene TRBV24-1 combines with J gene TRBJ2-4; no clear D. The V end lost 9 bases, the J end lost 5 bases, and 7 bases lay between the germline ends. CDR1 is KGHDR and CDR2 is SFDVKD in the germline V gene. This CDR3 has 11 residues. CDR3 sequence reads: CATEEENIQYF. CDR3 bases: TGTGCCACCGAAGAAGAAAACATTCAGTACTTC.

The V call is TRBV24-1, the J call TRBJ2-5; possible D gene TRBD1, 5 bases. The length of the CDR3 is 16 residues. Trimming left V 3 bases short and J 4 bases short, with 17 bases between. CDR1 and CDR2 (germline): KGHDR, SFDVKD. The CDR3 sequence: CATSDPRSGIGETQYF. The CDR3 bases are TGTGCCACCAGTGATCCCCGGTCAGGGATTGGAGAGACCCAGTACTTC.

This chain connects TRBV19 to TRBJ2-1; D remains ambiguous. The V and J ends lost 7 bases and 3 bases respectively, with 13 bases between them. The length of the CDR3 is 14 residues. Germline lookup yields CDR1 LNHDA and CDR2 SQIVND (reference sequence). CDR3 residues: CASTQGWGYNEQFF. CDR3 sequence (DNA): TGTGCCAGTACCCAAGGGTGGGGCTACAATGAGCAGTTCTTC.

The chain is built from TRBV2 and TRBJ1-6; TRBD1 is a possible D gene (5 bases). The CDR3 spans 14 residues. Germline assignment: CDR1 SNHLY and CDR2 FYNNEI. V was trimmed by 6 bases and J by 11 bases, leaving 17 bases between them. CDR3 loop: CASSEDTWGTPLHF. The CDR3, as DNA: TGTGCCAGCAGCGAGGACACCTGGGGGACACCCCTCCACTTT. Combining the CDR3 with reference TRBV2 and TRBJ1-6 gives the whole variable domain EPEVTQTPSHQVTQMGQEVILRCVPISNHLYFYWYRQILGQKVEFLVSFYNNEISEKSEIFDDQFSVERPDGSNFTLKIRSTKLEDSAMYFCASSEDTWGTPLHFGNGTRLTVT.